This T cell receptor beta chain was sequenced in a study of blood T cell repertoires in COVID-19. Overall study: The origin of the acute and convalescent COVID-19 samples was the United States, Italy and Spain. The analysed material was cDNA or gDNA that came from T cells, B-cell-depleted T cells, or PBMCs.

J lost 6 bases, V lost 4 bases, and 9 bases had no gene match. Germline CDR1 and CDR2: LGHDT and YNNKEL (reference sequence). The CDR3 extends over 16 amino acids. In the authors' workflow: Cell counts per sample came from amplifying reference gene primers. TCRdb's table, derived via immunoSEQ multiplex PCR, lists solely in-frame clones and lacks some. Clone size and V and J calls were adopted from that table, with D and trimming inferred from the DNA. The data hold approximately 130,000 clones, with around 83% observed a single time. This rearrangement joins TRBV3-1 (or the pseudogene TRBV3-2) to TRBJ2-1; 10 nucleotides align to TRBD1. Sequenced: peripheral blood. This clonotype originated in a man older than 75 with active or convalescent COVID-19. The CDR3 nucleotides are TGTGCCAGCAGCCCCCCGGGACAGGGGAGGGTCAATGAGCAGTTCTTC. Its protein product is CASSPPGQGRVNEQFF.